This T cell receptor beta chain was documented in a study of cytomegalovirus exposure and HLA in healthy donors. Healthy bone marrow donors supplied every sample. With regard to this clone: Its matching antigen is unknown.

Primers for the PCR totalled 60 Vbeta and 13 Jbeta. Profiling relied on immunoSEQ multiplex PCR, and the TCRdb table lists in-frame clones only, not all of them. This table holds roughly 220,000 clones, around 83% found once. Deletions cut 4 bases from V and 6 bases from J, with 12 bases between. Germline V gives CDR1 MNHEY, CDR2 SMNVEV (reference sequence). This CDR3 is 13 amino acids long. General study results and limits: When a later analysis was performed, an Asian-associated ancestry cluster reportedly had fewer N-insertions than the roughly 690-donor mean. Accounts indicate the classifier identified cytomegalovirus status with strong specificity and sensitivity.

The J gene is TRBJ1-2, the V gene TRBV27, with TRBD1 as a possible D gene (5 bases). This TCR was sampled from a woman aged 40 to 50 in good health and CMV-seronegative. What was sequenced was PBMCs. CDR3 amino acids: CASSSSTANGYTF. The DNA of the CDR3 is TGTGCCAGCAGTTCCTCGACAGCGAATGGCTACACCTTC.